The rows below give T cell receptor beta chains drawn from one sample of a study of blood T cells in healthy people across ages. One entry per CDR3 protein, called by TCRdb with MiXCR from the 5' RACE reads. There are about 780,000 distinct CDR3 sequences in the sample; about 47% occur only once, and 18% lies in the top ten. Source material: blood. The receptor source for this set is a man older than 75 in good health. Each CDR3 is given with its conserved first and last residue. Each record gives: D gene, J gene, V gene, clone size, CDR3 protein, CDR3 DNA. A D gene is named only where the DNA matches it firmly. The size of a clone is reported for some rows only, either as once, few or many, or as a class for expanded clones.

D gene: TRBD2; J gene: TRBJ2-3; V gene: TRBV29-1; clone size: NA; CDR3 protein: CSVGGGTGVPPDTQYF; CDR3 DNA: TGCAGCGTGGGGGGGGGGACGGGAGTTCCCCCAGATACGCAGTATTTT
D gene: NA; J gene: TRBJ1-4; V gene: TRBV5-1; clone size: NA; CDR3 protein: CASSSKTNNEKLFF; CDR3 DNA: TGCGCCAGCAGCTCGAAAACTAATAATGAAAAACTGTTTTTT
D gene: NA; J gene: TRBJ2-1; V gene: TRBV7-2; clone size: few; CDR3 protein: CASIIGGGVYNEQFF; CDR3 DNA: TGTGCCAGCATTATAGGGGGGGGCGTATACAATGAGCAGTTCTTC
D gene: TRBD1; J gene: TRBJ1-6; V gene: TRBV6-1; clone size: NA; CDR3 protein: CASSRTGGDNSPLHF; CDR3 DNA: TGTGCCAGCAGCCGGACAGGGGGCGACAATTCACCTCTCCACTTT
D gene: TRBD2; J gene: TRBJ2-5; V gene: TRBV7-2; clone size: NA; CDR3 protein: CASSLEASGLLETQYF; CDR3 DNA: TGTGCCAGCAGCTTAGAGGCTAGCGGTTTGCTAGAGACCCAGTACTTC
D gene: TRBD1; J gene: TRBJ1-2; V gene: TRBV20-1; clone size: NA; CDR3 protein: CSAREDRAYGYTF; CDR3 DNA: TGCAGTGCTAGAGAGGACAGGGCCTATGGCTACACCTTC
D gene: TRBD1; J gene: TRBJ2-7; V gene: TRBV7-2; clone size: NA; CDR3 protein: CASSSIGQGEYEQYF; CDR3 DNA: TGTGCCAGCAGCTCCATAGGACAGGGGGAATACGAGCAGTACTTC
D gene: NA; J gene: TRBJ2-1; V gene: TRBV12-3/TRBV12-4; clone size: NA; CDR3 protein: CASNIGQTLNEQFF; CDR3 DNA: TGTGCCAGCAATATCGGACAGACCCTTAATGAGCAGTTCTTC
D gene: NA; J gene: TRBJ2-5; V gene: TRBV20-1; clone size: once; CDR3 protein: CSAPDPLTRKETQYF; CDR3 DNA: TGCAGTGCCCCCGACCCACTTACAAGAAAAGAGACCCAGTACTTC
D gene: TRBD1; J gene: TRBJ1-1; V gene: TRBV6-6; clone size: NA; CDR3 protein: CATRTGPTEAFF; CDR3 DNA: TGTGCCACCAGGACAGGGCCCACTGAAGCTTTCTTT
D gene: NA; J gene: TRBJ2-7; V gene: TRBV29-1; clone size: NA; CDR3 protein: CSVVQANYEQYF; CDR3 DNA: TGCAGCGTTGTACAGGCCAATTACGAGCAGTACTTC
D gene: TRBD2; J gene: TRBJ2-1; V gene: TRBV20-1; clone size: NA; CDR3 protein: CSAREALAGGYNEQFF; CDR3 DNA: TGCAGTGCTAGAGAAGCCCTAGCGGGAGGCTACAATGAGCAGTTCTTC
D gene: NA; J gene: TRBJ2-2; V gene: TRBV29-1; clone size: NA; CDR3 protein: CSVDLRVTGHTGELFF; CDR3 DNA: TGCAGCGTTGATCTCAGGGTTACAGGGCACACCGGGGAGCTGTTTTTT
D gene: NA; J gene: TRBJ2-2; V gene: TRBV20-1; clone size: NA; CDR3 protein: CSARFAVDTGELFF; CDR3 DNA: TGCAGTGCTAGATTTGCGGTAGACACCGGGGAGCTGTTTTTT
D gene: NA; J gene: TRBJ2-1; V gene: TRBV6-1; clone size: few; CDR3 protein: CASSLRLDGEQFF; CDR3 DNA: TGTGCCAGCAGTCTCCGGTTAGACGGTGAGCAGTTCTTC
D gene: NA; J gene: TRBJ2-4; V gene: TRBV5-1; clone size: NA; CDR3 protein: CASSLTLQIGIQYF; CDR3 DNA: TGCGCCAGCAGCCTAACCCTTCAGATCGGCATTCAGTACTTC
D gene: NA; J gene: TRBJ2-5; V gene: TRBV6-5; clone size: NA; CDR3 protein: CASRTMDQAGETQYF; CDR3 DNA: TGTGCCAGCAGAACGATGGACCAGGCCGGGGAGACCCAGTACTTC
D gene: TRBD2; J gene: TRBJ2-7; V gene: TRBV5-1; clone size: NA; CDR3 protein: CASSPFSGSRLPYNEQYF; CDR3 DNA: TGCGCCAGCAGCCCTTTTAGCGGGAGCAGGCTCCCCTACAATGAGCAGTACTTC
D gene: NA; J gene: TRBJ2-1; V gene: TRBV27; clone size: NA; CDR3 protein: CASSPPDYPLGNEQFF; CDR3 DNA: TGTGCCAGCAGCCCTCCGGACTACCCGCTGGGCAATGAGCAGTTCTTC
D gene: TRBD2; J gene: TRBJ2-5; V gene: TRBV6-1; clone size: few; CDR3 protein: CASSENSGGETQYF; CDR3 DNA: TGTGCCAGCAGTGAGAATTCGGGGGGGGAGACCCAGTACTTC
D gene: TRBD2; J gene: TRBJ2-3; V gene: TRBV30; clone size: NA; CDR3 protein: CAWSLRLAESTDTQYF; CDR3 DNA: TGTGCCTGGAGCCTCCGACTAGCGGAGAGCACAGATACGCAGTATTTT
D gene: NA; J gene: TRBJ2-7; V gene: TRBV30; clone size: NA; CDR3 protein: CAWSSRYYEQYF; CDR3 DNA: TGTGCCTGGTCAAGTCGCTACTACGAGCAGTACTTC
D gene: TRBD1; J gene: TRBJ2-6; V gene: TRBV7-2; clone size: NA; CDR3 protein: CASSLRGQTSGANVLTF; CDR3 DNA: TGTGCCAGCAGCTTAAGGGGACAGACCTCTGGGGCCAACGTCCTGACTTTC
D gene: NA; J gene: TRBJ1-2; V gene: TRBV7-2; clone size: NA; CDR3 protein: CASSLGGRRRTF; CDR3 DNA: TGTGCCAGCAGCTTAGGGGGGCGGCGTCGCACCTTC
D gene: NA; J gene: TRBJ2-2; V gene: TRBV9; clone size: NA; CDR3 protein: CASSVGLASTGELFF; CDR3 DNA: TGTGCCAGCAGCGTAGGCCTAGCCTCCACCGGGGAGCTGTTTTTT
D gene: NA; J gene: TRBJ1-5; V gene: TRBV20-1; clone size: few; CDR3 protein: CSASLANSNQPQHF; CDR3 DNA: TGCAGTGCTAGTCTCGCGAATAGCAATCAGCCCCAGCATTTT
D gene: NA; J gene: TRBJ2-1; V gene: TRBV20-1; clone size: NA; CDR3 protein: CSAREGGSYNEQFF; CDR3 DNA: TGCAGTGCTAGAGAGGGCGGCTCCTACAATGAGCAGTTCTTC
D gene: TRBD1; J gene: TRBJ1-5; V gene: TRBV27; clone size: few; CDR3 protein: CASSFIGTGNIRHF; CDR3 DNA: TGTGCCAGCAGTTTTATCGGGACAGGGAATATTCGGCATTTT
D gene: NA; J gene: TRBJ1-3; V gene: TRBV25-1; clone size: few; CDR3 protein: CASSEQGSSGNTIYF; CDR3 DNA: TGTGCCAGCAGTGAACAAGGCAGCTCTGGAAACACCATATATTTT
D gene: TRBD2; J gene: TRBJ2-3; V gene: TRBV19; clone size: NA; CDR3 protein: CASSMSAGGADTQYF; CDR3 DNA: TGTGCCAGTAGTATGTCCGCGGGAGGGGCAGATACGCAGTATTTT
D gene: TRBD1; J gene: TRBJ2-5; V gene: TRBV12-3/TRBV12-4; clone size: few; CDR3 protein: CASSSGQGLQETQYF; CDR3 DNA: TGTGCCAGCAGCTCAGGACAGGGACTTCAAGAGACCCAGTACTTC
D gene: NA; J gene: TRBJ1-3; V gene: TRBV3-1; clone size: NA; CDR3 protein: CASSPTELGNTIYF; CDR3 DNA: TGTGCCAGCAGCCCGACGGAGCTTGGAAACACCATATATTTT
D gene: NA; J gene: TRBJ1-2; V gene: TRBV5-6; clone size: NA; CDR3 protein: CTSSGPGTFYGYTF; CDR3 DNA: TGTACCAGCAGCGGACCCGGGACATTCTATGGCTACACCTTC
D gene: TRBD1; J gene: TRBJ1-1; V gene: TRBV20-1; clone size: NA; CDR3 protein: CSASGTGTNTEAFF; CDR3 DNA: TGCAGTGCTAGTGGGACAGGAACGAACACTGAAGCTTTCTTT
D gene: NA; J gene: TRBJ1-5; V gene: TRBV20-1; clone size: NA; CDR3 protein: CSARAGLRQPQHF; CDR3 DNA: TGCAGTGCTAGAGCAGGGTTAAGGCAGCCCCAGCATTTT
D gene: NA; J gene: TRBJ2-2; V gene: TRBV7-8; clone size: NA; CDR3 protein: CASSQTEIQGRTGELFF; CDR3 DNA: TGTGCCAGCAGCCAAACTGAGATCCAGGGTCGAACCGGGGAGCTGTTTTTT
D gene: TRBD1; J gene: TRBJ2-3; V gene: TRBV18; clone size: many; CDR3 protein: CASSPRRQGNTDTQYF; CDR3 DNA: TGTGCCAGCTCACCCCGAAGACAGGGGAACACAGATACGCAGTATTTT
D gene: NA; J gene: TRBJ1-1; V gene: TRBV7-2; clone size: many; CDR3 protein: CASSSWTREAFF; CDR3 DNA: TGTGCCAGCAGCTCATGGACCCGAGAAGCTTTCTTT
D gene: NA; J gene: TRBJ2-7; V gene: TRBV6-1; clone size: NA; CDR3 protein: CASSERDTLTYEQYF; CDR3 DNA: TGTGCCAGCAGTGAACGGGACACCTTAACCTACGAGCAGTACTTC
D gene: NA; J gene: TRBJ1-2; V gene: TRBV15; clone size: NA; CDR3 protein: CATSRIPTTGYTF; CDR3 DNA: TGTGCCACCAGCCGGATACCTACCACTGGCTACACCTTC